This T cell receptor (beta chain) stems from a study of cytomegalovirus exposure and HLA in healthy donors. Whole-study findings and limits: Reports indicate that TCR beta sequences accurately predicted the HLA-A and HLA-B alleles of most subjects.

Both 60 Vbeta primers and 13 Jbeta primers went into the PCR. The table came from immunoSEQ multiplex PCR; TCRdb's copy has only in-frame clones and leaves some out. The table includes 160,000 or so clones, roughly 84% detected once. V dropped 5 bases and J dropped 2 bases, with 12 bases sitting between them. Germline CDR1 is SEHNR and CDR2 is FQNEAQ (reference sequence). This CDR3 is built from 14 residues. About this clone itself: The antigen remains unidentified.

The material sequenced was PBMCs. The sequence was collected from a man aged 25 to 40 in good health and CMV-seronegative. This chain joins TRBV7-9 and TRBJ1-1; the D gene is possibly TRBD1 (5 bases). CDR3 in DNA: TGTGCCAGCAGCAAGAGGGGACTCAACACTGAAGCTTTCTTT. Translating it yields CASSKRGLNTEAFF.